A single count supports the clone carrying this T cell receptor (beta chain). Its target is unknown. Profiled with immunoSEQ multiplex PCR; TCRdb holds only in-frame clones, not every one. The sample includes approximately 150,000 clones, 85% to 90% seen only once; the top ten take 4.3%. This sample was taken from a study of T cell responses to AZD1222 COVID-19 vaccine. Study conclusions and caveats: Just 5 to 7 AZD1222 recipients tested seropositive at baseline. Dominant CD4 TCR responses targeted spike regions 160-218 and 743-854. The peak T cell response came first, and repertoires were sampled only after it. Clonal diversity may have been underestimated in mostly white British donors.

V shed 3 bases and J 10 bases; nucleotides not matched to a gene: 8. The CDR3 length is 14 residues. The germline gives CDR1 KGHDR, CDR2 SFDVKD. This chain links TRBV24-1 with TRBJ2-1; 7 positions agree with TRBD2. The sequence was collected from an adult who received the MenACWY meningococcal vaccine as a control. The sample was peripheral blood, taken 28 days after the second dose of the MenACWY control vaccine. DNA for the CDR3: TGTGCCACCAGTGATCCGTCACGGGGGGACGAGCAGTTCTTC. Protein product: CATSDPSRGDEQFF.